These 28 T cell receptor beta chains share one sample of origin, sequenced in a study of Ad26.COV2.S vaccination and SARS-CoV-2 variants. The treatment was: some 19 received Ad26.COV2.S at low or high dose, single or two shots; about 5 received placebo; per-sample allocation not given. Samples came from day 63 after the first vaccine or placebo injection. The repertoire was sequenced with immunoSEQ multiplex PCR; TCRdb's copy has only in-frame clones and lacks some. The sample comprises 300,000 to 500,000 clones, around nine tenths of which are singletons, and approximately 3.7% rests with the top ten. The input for sequencing was peripheral blood, taken in a trial of Ad26.COV2.S vaccine versus placebo. Source of these receptors: a person aged 18-65 years who received the Ad26.COV2.S COVID-19 vaccine or a placebo.

The genes are TRBV7-2 and TRBJ2-2, with TRBD2 as a possible D gene (5 bases). Trimming removed 0 bases at V and 4 bases at J, with 21 bases between. The CDR3 runs to 19 residues. Germline V CDR1 and CDR2: SGHTA, FQGNSA. Written as DNA, the CDR3 is TGTGCCAGCAGCTTAGCGAGGGTTCGCTCGGGCGTTGGCACCGGGGAGCTGTTTTTT. The encoded protein is CASSLARVRSGVGTGELFF.

The chain recombines TRBV5-1 with TRBJ2-1; perhaps D is TRBD1 or TRBD2 (6 bases each). The CDR3 loop spans 14 amino acids. V was pared by 10 bases and J by 1 base, with 15 bases between. From germline, CDR1 is SGHRS and CDR2 YFSETQ. The CDR3 nucleotides read TGCGCCCAGATGATAGGGGGGTCCTACAATGAGCAGTTCTTC. It encodes CAQMIGGSYNEQFF.

This chain connects TRBV4-1 to TRBJ2-5; D call uncertain. In germline, CDR1 is MGHRA, CDR2 YSYEKL. This CDR3 is 14 amino acids long. Trimming took off 1 base at V and 3 bases at J, with 9 bases between the two ends. The CDR3 sequence: CASSQGLLKETQYF. CDR3 nucleotides: TGCGCCAGCAGCCAAGGACTCCTCAAAGAGACCCAGTACTTC.

CDR3 region: CASSKRGGDYGYTF. The CDR3 DNA sequence: TGTGCCAGCAGCAAGCGAGGAGGGGACTATGGCTACACCTTC. The chain employs TRBV6-5 and TRBJ1-2; a weak D match, TRBD1 (5 bases). V shed 6 bases and J shed 3 bases, with 14 bases lying between them. This CDR3 is built from 14 residues. Per the germline V gene, CDR1 is MNHEY and CDR2 is SVGAGI.

The V and J genes are TRBV7-9 and TRBJ1-1; 7 bases are a match to TRBD1. CDR1 and CDR2 (germline): SEHNR, FQNEAQ (reference sequence). The CDR3 runs 13 residues. V was pared by 3 bases and J by 10 bases, with 8 bases of the junction left unmatched. CDR3 nucleotides: TGTGCCAGCAGCTTGGGACAGCCTGAACGAGCTTTCTTT. Translating gives CASSLGQPERAFF. Supplemented by reference TRBV7-9 and TRBJ1-1, the full variable domain reads DTGVSQNPRHKITKRGQNVTFRCDPISEHNRLYWYRQTLGQGPEFLTYFQNEAQLEKSRLLSDRFSAERPKGSFSTLEIQRTEQGDSAMYLCASSLGQPERAFFGQGTRLTVV.

The chain combines TRBV4-1 with TRBJ1-3; TRBD1 is a possible D gene (6 bases). CDR3 length: 16 amino acids. CDR1 MGHRA and CDR2 YSYEKL come from the germline V gene. V shed 3 bases and J shed 1 base, with 13 bases lying between them. Here the CDR3 reads CASSQWTAASGNTIYF. For the CDR3, the DNA is TGCGCCAGCAGCCAGTGGACAGCCGCGTCTGGAAACACCATATATTTT.

A few counts support this clone. V is TRBV7-9 and J is TRBJ2-5, with D unresolved. V lost 3 bases and J lost 1, with 0 bases in between. Germline CDR1 SEHNR, CDR2 FQNEAQ (reference sequence). The CDR3 is 11 residues long. CDR3 in amino acids: CASSFQETQYF. For the CDR3, the DNA is TGTGCCAGCAGCTTCCAAGAGACCCAGTACTTC.

This clone was observed once. The V and J genes are TRBV7-9 and TRBJ2-7, with D possibly matching TRBD2 (6 bases). Germline CDR1 reads SEHNR; CDR2 reads FQNEAQ (reference sequence). This CDR3 has 12 residues. V was trimmed by 5 bases and J by 3 bases, leaving 8 bases between them. In DNA, the CDR3 is TGTGCCAGCAGCCGGGACTTCTACGAGCAGTACTTC. This encodes CASSRDFYEQYF.

V is TRBV19 and J is TRBJ1-2, with a tentative D call TRBD1 (6 bases). With 3 bases removed from V and 5 bases from J, the gap between germline ends came to 22 bases. CDR3 length: 17 amino acids. Per the germline V gene, CDR1 is LNHDA and CDR2 is SQIVND (reference sequence). The CDR3 here is CASSMSTGRFLGYGYTF. The CDR3 region has the DNA TGTGCCAGTAGTATGTCAACAGGGCGTTTTTTAGGATATGGCTACACCTTC.

This clone was picked up one time. The chain uses TRBV7-9 and TRBJ1-1; 8 positions match TRBD1. CDR1 and CDR2 from the germline V gene are SEHNR and FQNEAQ (reference sequence). After removal of 2 bases from V and 1 base from J, the junction contained 6 bases not matched to a gene. The length of the CDR3 is 16 residues. CDR3 amino acids: CASSLKTGQGNTEAFF. The CDR3 nucleotides read TGTGCCAGCAGCTTAAAAACAGGACAGGGGAACACTGAAGCTTTCTTT.

The chain combines TRBV7-8 with TRBJ1-1; 7 bases are a match to TRBD1. Trimming took 1 base from V and 3 from J; bases not matched to a gene: 2. The V gene's germline CDR1 is SGHVS and CDR2 FQNEAQ. CDR3 length: 14 residues. CDR3 sequence (DNA): TGTGCCAGCAGCTTAGAGGGGGCGGACACTGAAGCTTTCTTT. It specifies CASSLEGADTEAFF.

The chain couples TRBV7-2 to TRBJ2-5; the D gene is possibly TRBD1 (6 bases). Deletions cut 7 bases from V and 5 bases from J, with 11 bases between. Looked up from germline, CDR1 is SGHTA and CDR2 is FQGNSA. The CDR3 sequence is 12 residues long. This CDR3 reads CASNHRDETQYF. CDR3 nucleotides: TGTGCCAGCAACCACAGGGATGAGACCCAGTACTTC.

The V gene is TRBV7-2, the J gene TRBJ1-3; TRBD1 matches 8 bases. The CDR3 length is 14 residues. V was pared by 6 bases and J by 11 bases, with 12 bases of the junction left unmatched. Per germline, CDR1 SGHTA and CDR2 FQGNSA. The CDR3 reads CASSRGTGSPPIYF. CDR3 in DNA: TGTGCCAGCAGTCGCGGGACAGGATCCCCTCCCATATATTTT.

This rearrangement joins TRBV29-1 to TRBJ1-1, with unresolved D. The CDR3 spans 12 residues. In germline, CDR1 is SQVTM, CDR2 ANQGSEA. Trimming stripped 4 bases from V and 0 bases from J, with 6 bases between. CDR3 in amino acids: CSVVIMNTEAFF. CDR3 sequence (DNA): TGCAGCGTTGTTATCATGAACACTGAAGCTTTCTTT.

The V call is TRBV5-4, the J call TRBJ2-3; maybe TRBD2 (5 bases). The CDR3 sequence is 14 residues long. Germline loops: CDR1 SGHNT, CDR2 YYREEE (reference sequence). The germline V and J ends were trimmed by 6 bases and 1 base, with 12 bases remaining between them. CDR3 nucleotides: TGTGCCAGCAACCCTAGCTGGGGCACAGATACGCAGTATTTT. It yields the protein CASNPSWGTDTQYF. The complete variable domain, with remaining parts taken from reference TRBV5-4 and TRBJ2-3, reads ETGVTQSPTHLIKTRGQQVTLRCSSQSGHNTVSWYQQALGQGPQFIFQYYREEENGRGNFPPRFSGLQFPNYSSELNVNALELDDSALYLCASNPSWGTDTQYFGPGTRLTVL.

V is TRBV15 and J is TRBJ2-7; no clear D gene. With 0 bases removed from V and 1 base from J, the gap between germline ends came to 16 bases. The CDR3 extends over 17 amino acids. Germline CDR1 LNHNV, CDR2 YYDKDF (reference sequence). The CDR3 DNA sequence: TGTGCCACCAGCAGAGATAGGATAGGGCAAAGGTCCTACGAGCAGTACTTC. This gives the protein CATSRDRIGQRSYEQYF.

The genes are TRBV6-5 and TRBJ2-1; 9 bases agree with TRBD1. The germline V gene has CDR1 MNHEY and CDR2 SVGAGI. The J segment lost 4 bases and the V segment lost 7 bases, leaving 5 bases of the junction unmatched. This CDR3 contains 14 residues. The CDR3 protein is CASKRDRGYNEQFF. CDR3 DNA: TGTGCCAGCAAACGTGACAGGGGGTACAATGAGCAGTTCTTC.

This clone was detected a few times. The chain combines TRBV11-2 with TRBJ2-2; maybe TRBD1 (5 bases). Per germline, CDR1 SGHAT and CDR2 FQNNGV. The CDR3 length is 15 residues. The V gene lost 2 bases and the J gene lost 0 bases, with 7 bases spanning the gap. In DNA, the CDR3 is TGTGCCAGCAGCTTAAGCAGGGCGAACACCGGGGAGCTGTTTTTT. Translated: CASSLSRANTGELFF.

The chain carries TRBV7-2 and TRBJ1-2; D gene unclear. The CDR3 length is 12 residues. The germline gives CDR1 SGHTA, CDR2 FQGNSA. Trimming removed 3 bases from V and 8 bases from J, with 10 bases in between. CDR3 bases: TGTGCCAGCAGCTTGGCTAATGGGGGCTACACCTTC. Its translation: CASSLANGGYTF. Complete variable domain (other parts from reference TRBV7-2 and TRBJ1-2): GAGVSQSPSNKVTEKGKDVELRCDPISGHTALYWYRQSLGQGLEFLIYFQGNSAPDKSGLPSDRFSAERTGGSVSTLTIQRTQQEDSAVYLCASSLANGGYTFGSGTRLTVV.

V gene TRBV7-8 combines with J gene TRBJ2-2; tentatively, D is TRBD2 (6 bases). Germline V gene data show CDR1 as SGHVS and CDR2 as FQNEAQ. This CDR3 is built from 15 residues. V was trimmed by 5 bases and J by 1 base, leaving 11 bases between them. This CDR3 reads CASSRAGVNTGELFF. DNA for the CDR3: TGTGCCAGCAGCCGAGCGGGTGTGAACACCGGGGAGCTGTTTTTT.

A few counts support this clone. V gene TRBV5-8 combines with J gene TRBJ2-7; maybe TRBD1 (5 bases). Germline V gene lookup returns CDR1 SGHTS and CDR2 YDEGEE. This CDR3 comprises 14 residues. Trimming pared 0 bases from V and 5 bases from J, leaving 12 bases between. The CDR3 spells CASSLGQGLHEQYF. In DNA form, the CDR3 reads TGTGCCAGCAGCTTGGGGCAGGGCCTGCACGAGCAGTACTTC.

The rearrangement uses TRBV30 and TRBJ2-2; D is uncertain. CDR1 and CDR2 (germline): GTSNPN, SVGIG (reference sequence). Trimming cost V 4 bases and J 6 bases, with 3 bases left between them. CDR3 length: 10 amino acids. The CDR3 is CAWKAGELFF. CDR3 bases: TGTGCCTGGAAGGCCGGGGAGCTGTTTTTT.

This clone has just one count. The chain is built from TRBV6-5 and TRBJ1-2, with TRBD1 as a possible D gene (5 bases). The V and J ends lost 7 bases and 4 bases respectively, with 16 bases between them. The CDR3 has 14 amino acids. CDR1 MNHEY and CDR2 SVGAGI come from the germline V gene. This chain's CDR3 is CASKVWGIAYGYTF. In nucleotides, the CDR3 is TGTGCCAGCAAGGTGTGGGGGATTGCCTATGGCTACACCTTC.

The V and J genes are TRBV15 and TRBJ2-1; 7 positions match TRBD2. Germline-derived CDR1 and CDR2 are LNHNV and YYDKDF (reference sequence). The V gene end was trimmed by 4 bases and the J gene end by 6 bases; junction bases not matched to a gene: 6. CDR3 size: 14 residues. CDR3 protein: CATSNGDYFNEQFF. The CDR3 region has the DNA TGTGCCACCAGCAATGGGGACTACTTCAATGAGCAGTTCTTC.

The chain couples TRBV5-6 to TRBJ2-5; D perhaps matches TRBD2 (7 bases). The germline CDR1 and CDR2 sequences are SGHDT and YYEEEE. The V gene lost 2 bases and the J gene lost 4 bases, with 9 bases spanning the gap. This CDR3 comprises 13 residues. The CDR3 coding sequence is TGTGCCAGCAGCTTAAGGGGGGGAGAGACCCAGTACTTC. Protein: CASSLRGGETQYF.

V and J are TRBV19 and TRBJ2-6; unclear D gene. V lost 7 bases and J 2 bases, leaving 12 bases between the germline ends. Germline-derived CDR1 and CDR2 are LNHDA and SQIVND (reference sequence). The CDR3 length is 15 residues. The CDR3 protein is CASNAVTAGANVLTF. For the CDR3, the DNA is TGTGCCAGTAACGCAGTCACTGCTGGGGCCAACGTCCTGACTTTC.

This chain joins TRBV3-1 (or the pseudogene TRBV3-2) and TRBJ2-3, with D hard to call. Germline values: CDR1 LGHDT, CDR2 YNNKEL (reference sequence). The CDR3 runs to 14 residues. Between the trimmed V and J ends, which lost 1 base and 5 bases, there was a span of 10 bases. The CDR3 region has the DNA TGTGCCAGCAGCCAAGCCGCTGTTGGAGATACGCAGTATTTT. Protein sequence: CASSQAAVGDTQYF.

This clone was seen once. V gene TRBV25-1 combines with J gene TRBJ1-2, with 7 bases aligning to TRBD1. V lost 6 bases and J lost 3; bases outside the gene matches: 4. CDR3 length: 13 residues. The germline gives CDR1 MGHDK, CDR2 SYGVNS. The CDR3 protein is CASRGQGDYGYTF. CDR3 DNA sequence: TGTGCCAGCAGGGGCCAGGGGGACTATGGCTACACCTTC.